The clone carrying this T cell receptor beta chain was counted only a few times. Antigen unknown. The data belong to a study of T cell repertoires in cytomegalovirus infection. For the study at large: Recently identified HLA-C-restricted CMV epitopes were used, and well-studied HLA-B-restricted CMV epitopes were used as well.

TCRdb processed the reads anew with MiXCR; each CDR3 protein has one entry. This table holds roughly 920,000 distinct CDR3 sequences, less than 40% found once. Trimming removed 0 bases from V and 4 bases from J; junction bases left unmatched: 2. CDR1 is MNHEY and CDR2 is SMNVEV in the germline V gene (reference sequence). The CDR3 sequence is 15 residues long. This chain uses TRBV27 with TRBJ1-2, with 10 bases aligning to TRBD1. The origin of this receptor is a human donor in good health (CMV status not recorded). Some clones in this sample may be carry-over from other donors' samples. The sequenced sample was cultured CD8+ T cells from PBMCs, obtained from culture after CMV antigen stimulation. Here the CDR3 reads CASSLSRQGAYGYTF. CDR3 nucleotides: TGTGCCAGCAGTTTATCTCGACAGGGGGCCTATGGCTACACCTTC.